A selection of T cell receptor beta chains follows, all from one sample in a study of cytomegalovirus exposure and HLA in healthy donors. Only in-frame clones appear in the TCRdb table, and some are missing; sequencing was by immunoSEQ multiplex PCR. Here the sample spans about 110,000 clones, under 85% being singletons. The sequenced sample consisted of PBMCs. These receptors originate from a woman between 18 and 29 years old in good health and CMV-seronegative. The conserved cysteine and the conserved F or W are not part of the CDR3 here. A D gene is named only where the DNA matches it firmly.

v_call d_call cdr3_aa
TRBV10-1 TRBD2 ASSEFGTSGWDTQY
TRBV9 NA ASSVGKGRNEQY
TRBV4-1 TRBD2 ASSRLLAGGLGELF
TRBV11-2 NA ASSLVSRKRGAF
TRBV9 NA ASSVETAGGGYT
TRBV9 NA ASSVGLEPSNQPQH
TRBV19 NA ASSILADQPQH
TRBV6-6 TRBD1 ASSYETGGYEQY
TRBV7-3 TRBD2 ASSLGGGKDEQY
TRBV29-1 NA SVEGKTEQTQY
TRBV11-2 NA ASSLDLSRDIQY
TRBV11-2 TRBD1 ASTPQGDGYGYT
TRBV5-6 TRBD1 ASSLAGGSTDTQY
TRBV27 NA ASQKGQTYEQY
TRBV7-9 TRBD1 ADRDGGTEAF
TRBV5-1 NA ASSLDNSYGYT
TRBV7-9 TRBD2 ASTSQSTSDSYNEQF
TRBV5-4 NA ASSSEQMESPLH
TRBV7-9 NA ASSLGNEQY
TRBV27 TRBD1 ASRGTGNGETQY
TRBV11-2 TRBD1 ASSELSTGDEQF
TRBV5-6 NA ASSRWVLTGSGEQY
TRBV30 TRBD1 AWSLGQGGNNEQF
TRBV7-2 TRBD1 ASSPSRGQGNNGYT
TRBV29-1 NA SVEADRYTEAF
TRBV15 TRBD1 ATSPPPGQGGIGELF
TRBV5-1 TRBD1 ASSTATGGIGKLF
TRBV9 NA ASSAGSGGYNSPLH
TRBV4-1 TRBD1 ASSTGTGRYEQY
TRBV5-4 TRBD1 ASSQWKTGGKTEAF
TRBV6-5 NA ASSSTGPLNYGYT
TRBV6-1 TRBD1 ASSRPGGSAEAF
TRBV2 NA ASRRGDIPGGTEAF
TRBV29-1 NA SVGSGGGETQY
TRBV5-3 TRBD1 ARSTRPGTEAYEQY
TRBV27 NA ASSLRSLNEKLF
TRBV5-1 NA ASRQGGLNSYEQY
TRBV6-5 NA ASSGGGDGYT
TRBV6-1 NA ASSEGAGQLEKLF
TRBV2 TRBD2 ASTNNPWGGEQY
TRBV10-2 TRBD1 ASLPTGEGTEAF